These 18 T cell receptor beta chains came from one sample sequenced in a study of blood T cells in healthy people across ages. A J-beta primer mix and a sample-barcoded 5' primer were used in a second PCR of roughly 6 to 12 cycles. TCRdb redid the calling of the 5' RACE reads with MiXCR, one entry per CDR3 protein. The table lists approximately 800,000 distinct CDR3 sequences, around half of them singletons, with around a sixth in the top ten. The sequenced material came from blood. Source of these receptors: a man older than 75 in good health.

The V call is TRBV25-1, the J call TRBJ2-1; the match to TRBD2 covers 14 bases. CDR1 is MGHDK and CDR2 is SYGVNS in the germline V gene. The CDR3 covers 15 residues. V was pared by 4 bases and J by 8 bases, with 4 bases of the junction left unmatched. CDR3 nucleotides: TGTGCCAGCAGTGCGGGGACTAGCGGGAGCTATGAGCAGTTCTTC. Amino acid sequence: CASSAGTSGSYEQFF.

This rearrangement joins TRBV7-9 to TRBJ2-6; D may be TRBD1 (6 bases). Trimming left V 5 bases short and J 0 bases short, with 17 bases between. Germline lookup yields CDR1 SEHNR and CDR2 FQNEAQ (reference sequence). This CDR3 region has 18 residues. In nucleotides, the CDR3 is TGTGCCAGCAGCCCTGACAGGATACGATTCTCTGGGGCCAACGTCCTGACTTTC. It codes for CASSPDRIRFSGANVLTF.

The chain joins TRBV28 to TRBJ1-1; the match to TRBD1 covers 9 bases. Germline CDR1 is MDHEN and CDR2 is SYDVKM. The CDR3 runs to 15 residues. J gave up 2 bases and V 5 bases, and 6 bases lay outside the gene matches. CDR3 region: CASSPATGGNTEAFF. The CDR3 nucleotides read TGTGCCAGCAGTCCGGCTACAGGGGGCAACACTGAAGCTTTCTTT.

V gene TRBV20-1 combines with J gene TRBJ2-3; no definite D call. CDR1 is DFQATT and CDR2 is SNEGSKA in the germline V gene (reference sequence). V was cut by 4 bases and J by 5 bases, with 4 bases left in between. The CDR3 length is 10 residues. This CDR3 reads CSAKIDTQYF. CDR3 DNA sequence: TGCAGTGCTAAGATAGATACGCAGTATTTT.

Turning to this clonotype: A much larger clone lies one base from this, so it may be a read error. The J gene is TRBJ2-5, the V gene TRBV7-9; D unresolved. Per the germline V gene, CDR1 is SEHNR and CDR2 is FQNEAQ (reference sequence). The CDR3 extends over 14 amino acids. The CDR3 is CACSLDRALETQYF. In nucleotides, the CDR3 is TGTGCCTGCAGCTTAGATAGGGCCCTGGAGACCCAGTACTTC.

This rearrangement joins TRBV7-9 to TRBJ2-1; D is unresolved. The V and J ends lost 0 bases and 4 bases respectively, with 10 bases between them. Per the germline V gene, CDR1 is SEHNR and CDR2 is FQNEAQ (reference sequence). CDR3 length: 15 residues. The CDR3 loop reads CASSLATTAYNEQFF. CDR3 sequence (DNA): TGTGCCAGCAGCTTAGCGACAACCGCTTACAATGAGCAGTTCTTC.

The rearrangement uses TRBV15 and TRBJ2-5; 10 bases are shared with TRBD1. V shed 0 bases and J 4 bases; nucleotides not matched to a gene: 8. Germline lookup yields CDR1 LNHNV and CDR2 YYDKDF (reference sequence). The CDR3 length is 17 residues. The CDR3 is CATSRDLGQGKIETQYF. As DNA, the CDR3 is TGTGCCACCAGCAGAGATCTGGGACAGGGGAAAATAGAGACCCAGTACTTC.

The CDR3: CSAAQGAVAYEQYF. CDR3 in DNA: TGCAGTGCAGCACAGGGGGCGGTCGCCTACGAGCAGTACTTC. The chain combines TRBV20-1 with TRBJ2-7, with TRBD1 matching 9 bases. This CDR3 spans 14 amino acids. Germline V gene lookup returns CDR1 DFQATT and CDR2 SNEGSKA (reference sequence). V shed 6 bases and J 2 bases; nucleotides not matched to a gene: 8.

The CDR3 bases are TGCAGCGTTGCCAGCCATACTAGCGGGAGCTACGAGCAGTACTTC. As protein: CSVASHTSGSYEQYF. This chain links TRBV29-1 with TRBJ2-7; 11 bases map to TRBD2. Per the germline V gene, CDR1 is SQVTM and CDR2 is ANQGSEA. The CDR3 runs 15 residues. Unmatched junction bases numbered 8, after V lost 4 bases and J lost 3 bases.

Ten or more counts support this clonotype. J is TRBJ2-1 and V is TRBV24-1; no reliable D call. Germline V gives CDR1 KGHDR, CDR2 SFDVKD. The V end was cut by 2 bases, the J end by 4 bases, with 8 bases between. The CDR3 sequence is 14 residues long. In nucleotides, the CDR3 is TGTGCCACCAGTGATTCGGCCCGTTACAATGAGCAGTTCTTC. Translating gives CATSDSARYNEQFF.

The chain uses TRBV24-1 and TRBJ2-4; 8 bases agree with TRBD2. With the DNA end fitting TRBJ2-7 better, the J assignment may be wrong. In germline, CDR1 is KGHDR, CDR2 SFDVKD. The CDR3 covers 17 residues. CDR3 nucleotides: TGTGCCACCAGTGCCCCAGAAGCGGGAGATACGCACTACGAGCAGTACTTC. Translating gives CATSAPEAGDTHYEQYF.

This clonotype has just a few counts. The chain is built from TRBV9 and TRBJ2-2, with 13 bases identical to TRBD2. Per germline, CDR1 SGDLS and CDR2 YYNGEE. CDR3 length: 19 residues. Trimming removed 1 base from V and 5 bases from J; junction bases left unmatched: 11. Written as DNA, the CDR3 is TGTGCCAGCAGCGTACCCGAGACTAGCGGGAGGACCCTTACCGGGGAGCTGTTTTTT. Translating it yields CASSVPETSGRTLTGELFF.

The CDR3 DNA reads as TGTGCCAGCAGGAGGGACAGCCCCTACGAGCAGTACTTC. It encodes CASRRDSPYEQYF. The chain joins TRBV28 to TRBJ2-7, with 7 bases fitting TRBD1. From germline, CDR1 is MDHEN and CDR2 SYDVKM. The CDR3 totals 13 residues. Trimming took 6 bases from V and 2 from J; bases not matched to a gene: 4.

The V and J genes are TRBV28 and TRBJ2-7; no reliable D call. The CDR3 sequence is 14 residues long. The V and J ends lost 3 bases and 0 bases respectively, with 9 bases between them. Germline CDR1 MDHEN, CDR2 SYDVKM. CDR3 sequence: CASSLVRSSYEQYF. CDR3 in DNA: TGTGCCAGCAGTTTGGTCAGAAGCTCCTACGAGCAGTACTTC.

V gene TRBV20-1 combines with J gene TRBJ2-5; 9 bases fit TRBD2. The J call may be in error: the DNA end matches TRBJ2-7 better. The CDR3 has 13 residues. Germline CDR1 DFQATT, CDR2 SNEGSKA (reference sequence). The CDR3 protein is CSAVTSGETEQYF. The CDR3 DNA reads as TGCAGTGCTGTGACTAGCGGTGAGACCGAGCAGTACTTC.

V gene TRBV30 combines with J gene TRBJ1-1; no firm D call. Trimming took off 2 bases at V and 7 bases at J, with 11 bases between the two ends. From germline, CDR1 is GTSNPN and CDR2 SVGIG (reference sequence). This CDR3 spans 12 amino acids. CDR3 nucleotides: TGTGCCTGGAGTTCAGAGTTCTTTGAAGCTTTCTTT. Translated, it gives CAWSSEFFEAFF.

In its sample, this clonotype was seen a few times. The chain links TRBV12-3 or TRBV12-4 to TRBJ2-3, with D perhaps TRBD1 (6 bases). With 6 bases removed from V and 2 bases from J, the gap between germline ends came to 18 bases. The CDR3 is 16 residues long. In nucleotides, the CDR3 is TGTGCCAGCAGATTCCGGGGACAAGCGCCCACAGATACGCAGTATTTT. This translates into CASRFRGQAPTDTQYF.

This sequence joins TRBV20-1 and TRBJ2-7; weak D call: TRBD1 (5 bases). Germline V gives CDR1 DFQATT, CDR2 SNEGSKA (reference sequence). The CDR3 covers 13 residues. Trimming cost V 4 bases and J 0 bases, with 10 bases left between them. The CDR3 nucleotides read TGCAGTGCTACTAAGGACAACTCCTACGAGCAGTACTTC. Its translation: CSATKDNSYEQYF.